What follows are 11 T cell receptor beta chains derived from one specimen sequenced in a study of neurological immune-mediated disorders. MiXCR, applied by TCRdb to the 5' RACE reads, yields one record per CDR3 protein. The sample has roughly 76,000 distinct CDR3 sequences; 2.5% to 4% are singletons. Material for sequencing was PBMCs. The receptors come from a woman aged 45 to 65 with multiple sclerosis.

This clonotype was picked up many times. The chain is built from TRBV20-1 and TRBJ2-5, with D maybe TRBD1 (5 bases). The CDR3 sequence is 13 residues long. V lost 3 bases to trimming and J lost 4 bases, with 12 bases between them. In germline, CDR1 is DFQATT, CDR2 SNEGSKA (reference sequence). The CDR3 here is CSASRPGIETQYF. The CDR3 region has the DNA TGCAGTGCTAGTAGGCCAGGGATAGAGACCCAGTACTTC.

This clonotype was recorded many times. The gene calls are TRBV20-1 and TRBJ2-5, with TRBD1 matching 10 bases. Germline V gives CDR1 DFQATT, CDR2 SNEGSKA (reference sequence). Trimming took 6 bases from V and 5 from J; bases not matched to a gene: 9. The CDR3 totals 14 residues. CDR3 protein: CSAQKTGGRETQYF. CDR3 coding DNA: TGCAGTGCACAAAAGACAGGGGGCCGGGAGACCCAGTACTTC.

This clonotype was detected only a few times. This chain uses TRBV4-3 with TRBJ1-2, with D tentatively TRBD1 (5 bases). This CDR3 comprises 15 residues. Germline V gene lookup returns CDR1 LGHNA and CDR2 YSLEER. The V and J ends lost 4 bases and 4 bases respectively, with 16 bases between them. CDR3 nucleotides: TGCGCCAGCAGCCCCCGTCTGGGGGGGATCTATGGCTACACCTTC. As protein: CASSPRLGGIYGYTF.

The table lists this clonotype with many counts. This chain links TRBV18 with TRBJ2-3; 8 nucleotides line up with TRBD2. This CDR3 has 13 amino acids. Germline V gene data show CDR1 as KGHSH and CDR2 as LQKENI. V trimming: 6 bases; J trimming: 10 bases; junction bases outside the gene matches: 9. Here the CDR3 reads CASSRPGGEAQYF. The CDR3 coding sequence is TGTGCCAGCTCTCGCCCCGGGGGGGAGGCGCAGTATTTT.

This clonotype was observed many times. This chain joins TRBV7-2 and TRBJ2-5; TRBD2 might be the D (5 bases). CDR3 length: 14 amino acids. The germline V and J ends were trimmed by 5 bases and 2 bases, with 12 bases remaining between them. From germline, CDR1 is SGHTA and CDR2 FQGNSA. Here the CDR3 reads CASSTNRGQETQYF. As DNA, the CDR3 is TGTGCCAGCAGCACAAACCGGGGACAAGAGACCCAGTACTTC.

This clonotype was seen at least ten times. The V and J genes are TRBV5-1 and TRBJ2-1; D may be TRBD2 (6 bases). Trimming stripped 4 bases from V and 1 base from J, with 15 bases between. CDR3 length equals 16 residues. Germline CDR1 and CDR2: SGHRS and YFSETQ. CDR3 protein: CASSVFGGSSYNEQFF. The CDR3 nucleotides read TGCGCCAGCAGCGTCTTTGGGGGGTCGTCCTACAATGAGCAGTTCTTC.

This clonotype was observed at least ten times. The chain carries TRBV7-2 and TRBJ1-2, with D possibly being TRBD1 (5 bases). Germline-derived CDR1 and CDR2 are SGHTA and FQGNSA. This CDR3 is 14 amino acids long. Trimming removed 2 bases from V and 1 base from J, with 8 bases in between. The CDR3 region is CASSLTGGNYGYTF. The CDR3 DNA follows: TGTGCCAGCAGCTTAACGGGGGGTAACTATGGCTACACCTTC.

The sample holds many counts of this clonotype. The V gene is TRBV4-3, the J gene TRBJ1-6, with D uncertain. The CDR3 extends over 15 amino acids. Germline V CDR1 and CDR2: LGHNA, YSLEER. Trimming removed 3 bases from V and 1 base from J, with 7 bases in between. As DNA, the CDR3 is TGCGCCAGCAGCCAGGGTGTTTCCTATAATTCACCCCTCCACTTT. It codes for CASSQGVSYNSPLHF.

This clonotype was seen many times. V is TRBV7-2 and J is TRBJ2-1; weak D call: TRBD1 (6 bases). Germline CDR1 and CDR2: SGHTA and FQGNSA. V was pared by 5 bases and J by 7 bases, with 18 bases between. The CDR3 is 15 residues long. CDR3 protein: CASSPRRTAINEQFF. The DNA of the CDR3 is TGTGCCAGCAGCCCTAGAAGGACAGCCATTAATGAGCAGTTCTTC.

This clonotype was found many times. The rearrangement joins TRBV6-6 to TRBJ2-1; D is perhaps TRBD1 or TRBD2 (6 bases each). This CDR3 is built from 12 residues. Trimming removed 5 bases from V and 8 bases from J, with 10 bases in between. From germline, CDR1 is MNHNY and CDR2 SVGAGI (reference sequence). The CDR3 here is CASSRGVYEQFF. The CDR3 DNA follows: TGTGCCAGCAGTAGGGGGGTCTATGAGCAGTTCTTC.

This clonotype was seen ten or more times. The chain combines TRBV7-2 with TRBJ2-7, with D perhaps being TRBD1 or TRBD2 (5 bases each). CDR1 and CDR2 from the germline V gene are SGHTA and FQGNSA. The germline V and J ends were trimmed by 2 bases and 7 bases, with 15 bases remaining between them. The CDR3 loop spans 14 amino acids. This chain's CDR3 is CASSLNPRGGEQYV. DNA for the CDR3: TGTGCCAGCAGCTTAAATCCCCGGGGCGGTGAGCAGTACGTC.